These 25 T cell receptor beta chains came from one sample sequenced in a study of CD8+ T cells in alopecia areata. cDNA serving as the sequencing template came from extracted, reverse transcribed RNA. Here immunoSEQ multiplex PCR was the method, and the copy in TCRdb shows in-frame clones only, minus some. Among some 130,000 clones, 54% were seen once, and the ten largest hold around a sixth. Treatment in this sample: oral pan-JAK inhibitor, 5-10 mg twice daily. Sequenced material: CD8+ T cells sorted from blood, taken at week 4, from a patient treated with tofacitinib. The receptor set was obtained from a human donor with alopecia areata.

V usage is TRBV7-9 and J usage is TRBJ2-7; D remains unclear. V lost 5 bases and J 3 bases, leaving 5 bases between the germline ends. The germline CDR1 and CDR2 sequences are SEHNR and FQNEAQ (reference sequence). CDR3 length equals 11 residues. The CDR3 spells CASSTSYEQYF. The DNA of the CDR3 is TGTGCCAGCAGCACGAGCTACGAGCAGTACTTC.

The chain recombines TRBV4-3 with TRBJ2-1; 7 bases match TRBD1. The CDR3 consists of 15 residues. Germline V CDR1 and CDR2: LGHNA, YSLEER. The V segment lost 2 bases and the J segment 2 bases; nucleotides outside the gene matches: 3. This CDR3 is CASSQLTGPYNEQFF. In DNA, the CDR3 is TGCGCCAGCAGCCAACTGACAGGGCCCTACAATGAGCAGTTCTTC.

The chain recombines TRBV10-3 with TRBJ1-1, with 8 bases that match TRBD1. The CDR3 covers 15 residues. Losses at the gene ends were 4 bases for V and 1 base for J; bases not matched to a gene: 5. The germline V gene encodes CDR1 ENHRY and CDR2 SYGVKD. This CDR3 is CAISAFQGANTEAFF. The CDR3 coding sequence is TGTGCCATCAGTGCATTTCAGGGGGCGAACACTGAAGCTTTCTTT.

The chain combines TRBV9 with TRBJ2-7; D not resolved. Germline CDR1 SGDLS, CDR2 YYNGEE. V was shortened by 3 bases and J by 5 bases, with 9 bases between the two germline ends. The CDR3 spans 12 residues. The CDR3 region is CASSALGHEQYF. The CDR3 bases are TGTGCCAGCAGCGCCCTGGGCCACGAGCAGTACTTC.

V is TRBV7-3 and J is TRBJ2-5; D gene unclear. The V gene lost 5 bases and the J gene lost 5 bases, with 12 bases spanning the gap. Germline CDR1 reads SGHTA; CDR2 reads FQGTGA. The CDR3 contains 13 residues. CDR3 sequence (DNA): TGTGCCAGCAGCCAAAGCCTAGGGGAGACCCAGTACTTC. It codes for CASSQSLGETQYF.

Points on this clone: The same CDR3 is also encoded by other DNA sequences in this sample. The J gene is TRBJ2-2, the V gene TRBV29-1, with D perhaps matching TRBD2 (5 bases). V was shortened by 0 bases and J by 0 bases, with 5 bases between the two germline ends. Looked up from germline, CDR1 is SQVTM and CDR2 is ANQGSEA. CDR3 length: 14 amino acids. This CDR3 is CSVEEGANTGELFF. For the CDR3, the DNA is TGCAGCGTTGAAGAGGGAGCGAACACCGGGGAGCTGTTTTTT.

The chain has TRBV2 and TRBJ1-1; D unclear. The CDR3 contains 16 residues. The V end was cut by 6 bases, the J end by 0 bases, with 17 bases between. The germline V gene has CDR1 SNHLY and CDR2 FYNNEI. The CDR3 loop is CASRVSSAGMNTEAFF. CDR3 in DNA: TGTGCCAGCAGGGTATCGTCTGCCGGCATGAACACTGAAGCTTTCTTT.

This clone has only a few counts. This rearrangement joins TRBV29-1 to TRBJ2-1, with D uncertain. The V end lost 3 bases, the J end lost 2 bases, and 2 bases lay between the germline ends. Germline V gene data show CDR1 as SQVTM and CDR2 as ANQGSEA. The CDR3 has 11 amino acids. This CDR3 is CSVDAYNEQFF. The CDR3 nucleotides are TGCAGCGTTGACGCCTACAATGAGCAGTTCTTC.

The rearrangement uses TRBV5-6 and TRBJ2-1; D is possibly TRBD2 (6 bases). The V and J ends lost 4 bases and 4 bases respectively, with 12 bases between them. The CDR3 has 14 residues. Germline assignment: CDR1 SGHDT and CDR2 YYEEEE. The CDR3 sequence is CASSPPGRYNEQFF. For the CDR3, the DNA is TGTGCCAGCAGCCCCCCAGGGAGGTACAATGAGCAGTTCTTC.

As regards this clone: The junction departs from germline at one end; a sequencing error may be responsible. The gene calls are TRBV15 and TRBJ1-6; no firm D call. The CDR3 is 13 amino acids. The germline CDR1 and CDR2 sequences are LNHNV and YYDKDF (reference sequence). The CDR3 region has the DNA TGTGCCACCAGCGGAGACGGGGAAGGACCCCTCCACTTT. It translates to CATSGDGEGPLHF.

V and J are TRBV7-9 and TRBJ1-5; D is uncertain. The germline V gene has CDR1 SEHNR and CDR2 FQNEAQ (reference sequence). Trimming took 1 base from V and 0 from J, leaving 10 bases between them. CDR3 length: 16 amino acids. In DNA form, the CDR3 reads TGTGCCAGCAGCTTAGGTGCGGAGAGTAGCAATCAGCCCCAGCATTTT. It codes for CASSLGAESSNQPQHF.

CDR3: CASSGASGGEETQYF. DNA of the CDR3: TGTGCCAGCAGTGGAGCTAGCGGGGGAGAAGAGACCCAGTACTTC. The V gene is TRBV2, the J gene TRBJ2-5; the match to TRBD2 covers 10 bases. V trimming: 4 bases; J trimming: 3 bases; junction bases outside the gene matches: 5. Germline CDR1 reads SNHLY; CDR2 reads FYNNEI. The CDR3 totals 15 residues.

This clone was found once. This chain uses TRBV6-5 with TRBJ1-5; D might be TRBD1 (5 bases). From germline, CDR1 is MNHEY and CDR2 SVGAGI. This CDR3 region has 16 residues. V gave up 4 bases and J gave up 6 bases, with 19 bases separating them. The CDR3 is CASSSFGDGVSQPQHF. The CDR3 bases are TGTGCCAGCAGTTCCTTTGGGGACGGCGTGAGTCAGCCCCAGCATTTT.

The chain couples TRBV7-8 to TRBJ2-5; 9 nucleotides line up with TRBD2. V was clipped by 2 bases and J by 7 bases; unmatched bases: 8. Germline V gene sequence: CDR1 SGHVS, CDR2 FQNEAQ. There are 15 residues in the CDR3. CDR3 amino acids: CASSLFASGDGTQYF. CDR3 in DNA: TGTGCCAGCAGCTTATTCGCTAGCGGGGACGGGACCCAGTACTTC.

V and J are TRBV7-9 and TRBJ2-7, with 7 positions matching TRBD2. The CDR3 length is 14 residues. The germline V gene has CDR1 SEHNR and CDR2 FQNEAQ (reference sequence). The V gene end was trimmed by 5 bases and the J gene end by 0 bases; junction bases not matched to a gene: 4. CDR3 bases: TGTGCCAGCAGCCCCTGGGACTACTCCTACGAGCAGTACTTC. Translating gives CASSPWDYSYEQYF. The full variable domain, completed using reference TRBV7-9 and TRBJ2-7, is DTGVSQNPRHKITKRGQNVTFRCDPISEHNRLYWYRQTLGQGPEFLTYFQNEAQLEKSRLLSDRFSAERPKGSFSTLEIQRTEQGDSAMYLCASSPWDYSYEQYFGPGTRLTVT.

This clone was detected only a few times. The chain is built from TRBV5-6 and TRBJ1-1; the D is unclear. Looked up from germline, CDR1 is SGHDT and CDR2 is YYEEEE. V was shortened by 3 bases and J by 1 base, with 7 bases between the two germline ends. The CDR3 totals 13 residues. CDR3 DNA: TGTGCCAGCAGCTATATGGGGAACACTGAAGCTTTCTTT. It is translated as CASSYMGNTEAFF.

V is TRBV29-1 and J is TRBJ2-2; 7 positions match TRBD1. Germline V gives CDR1 SQVTM, CDR2 ANQGSEA. This CDR3 is built from 16 residues. V gave up 2 bases and J gave up 2 bases; unmatched junction bases: 8. CDR3 in amino acids: CSVEFKAGGNTGELFF. CDR3 bases: TGCAGCGTTGAATTTAAGGCAGGGGGAAACACCGGGGAGCTGTTTTTT.

The rearrangement uses TRBV5-4 and TRBJ2-7; D call uncertain. V lost 4 bases and J 5 bases, leaving 13 bases between the germline ends. Per germline, CDR1 SGHNT and CDR2 YYREEE (reference sequence). The CDR3 has 13 amino acids. In nucleotides, the CDR3 is TGTGCCAGCAGCCCTGAGGTTGAGGACGAGCAGTACTTC. Encoded protein: CASSPEVEDEQYF.

V usage is TRBV5-1 and J usage is TRBJ2-4, with D perhaps TRBD1 or TRBD2 (5 bases each). The CDR3 covers 14 residues. V was clipped by 4 bases and J by 8 bases, with 16 bases between them. The germline V gene encodes CDR1 SGHRS and CDR2 YFSETQ. The CDR3 here is CASSPGDMGDIQYF. In DNA form, the CDR3 reads TGCGCCAGCAGCCCTGGTGATATGGGGGACATTCAGTACTTC.

The chain uses TRBV5-6 and TRBJ2-4; D ambiguous. Germline V lookup: CDR1 SGHDT, CDR2 YYEEEE. The CDR3 length is 14 residues. The V end was cut by 1 base, the J end by 5 bases, with 10 bases between. The CDR3 bases are TGTGCCAGCAGCTTGATCAGAGACGAAAACATTCAGTACTTC. Protein sequence: CASSLIRDENIQYF. Based on the CDR3 plus reference TRBV5-6 and TRBJ2-4, the full variable domain is DAGVTQSPTHLIKTRGQQVTLRCSPKSGHDTVSWYQQALGQGPQFIFQYYEEEERQRGNFPDRFSGHQFPNYSSELNVNALLLGDSALYLCASSLIRDENIQYFGAGTRLSVL.

CDR3 sequence (DNA): TGCAGCGTACTGGGACAGGTGACGTACTTC. Translating it yields CSVLGQVTYF. The chain uses TRBV29-1 and TRBJ2-5; 8 bases are a match to TRBD1. V shed 6 bases, J shed 13 bases, and the junction held 7 bases outside the gene matches. The CDR3 extends over 10 amino acids. Per germline, CDR1 SQVTM and CDR2 ANQGSEA.

The chain has TRBV27 and TRBJ1-4; 9 bases are a match to TRBD1. With V trimmed by 5 bases and J by 8 bases, 9 bases remained unmatched. This CDR3 contains 15 residues. Per the germline V gene, CDR1 is MNHEY and CDR2 is SMNVEV (reference sequence). This CDR3 reads CASSPTGGSGEKLFF. For the CDR3, the DNA is TGTGCCAGCAGTCCTACAGGGGGCAGTGGAGAAAAACTGTTTTTT.

The genes are TRBV27 and TRBJ2-7, with D tentatively TRBD1 (6 bases). V lost 1 base and J lost 6, with 13 bases in between. Germline V gene data show CDR1 as MNHEY and CDR2 as SMNVEV (reference sequence). The CDR3 spans 14 residues. The CDR3 DNA is TGTGCCAGCAGTTTATTAGGGCAGGGGAGCGAGCAGTACTTC. This encodes CASSLLGQGSEQYF.

This sequence joins TRBV30 and TRBJ2-7; TRBD1 agrees at 10 bases. CDR1 GTSNPN and CDR2 SVGIG come from the germline V gene (reference sequence). J was trimmed by 2 bases and V by 5 bases; bases with no gene match: 9. The CDR3 is 15 amino acids. The CDR3 DNA reads TGTGCCTGGCTGAAGGTGGGACAGGGGACCTACGAGCAGTACTTC. Protein: CAWLKVGQGTYEQYF.

The chain joins TRBV11-1 to TRBJ1-5, with D unclear. Trimming stripped 2 bases from V and 0 bases from J, with 11 bases between. Germline values: CDR1 SGHAT, CDR2 FQDESV (reference sequence). The CDR3 has 16 residues. In DNA, the CDR3 is TGTGCCAGCAGCTTATCCAGGATTTATAGCAATCAGCCCCAGCATTTT. Residues: CASSLSRIYSNQPQHF.